Here is one T cell receptor (beta chain) with its context. This record belongs to a study of blood T cell repertoires in COVID-19. Data came from immunoSEQ multiplex PCR; TCRdb stores just in-frame clones and leaves some out. The sample has approximately 280,000 clones; over 75% are singletons. From germline, CDR1 is SGDLS and CDR2 YYNGEE. Trimming removed 4 bases at V and 1 base at J, with 17 bases between. The CDR3 is 17 residues long. The receptor was derived from a man between 18 and 35 years old with active or convalescent COVID-19. The chain is built from TRBV9 and TRBJ2-2; the D gene is possibly TRBD2 (7 bases). Sample: peripheral blood. The CDR3 DNA sequence: TGTGCCAGCAGCCCCAGGGCGGGGGCCCGGAACACCGGGGAGCTGTTTTTT. Its protein is CASSPRAGARNTGELFF.